A selection of T cell receptor beta chains follows, all from one sample in a study of shared clonotypes between healthy human individuals. Assay used: immunoSEQ multiplex PCR; TCRdb lists only in-frame clones, some missing. The sample lists about 2.2 million clones; around 93% were seen once. Specimen: naive CD8+ T cells from PBMCs. These receptors came from a man aged 18-30 years in good health. Some clones in this sample may be carry-over from other donors' samples. The CDR3 runs from the conserved cysteine through the conserved F or W. A D gene is named only where the DNA matches it firmly. For some rows the clone size is stated as once, few or many, or as a class when expanded; others skip it.

clone_size	v_call	j_call	d_call	cdr3_aa
-	TRBV9	TRBJ1-2	-	CASSPAGAGPGGGYTF
-	TRBV7-7	TRBJ2-2	-	CASEGTLNTGELFF
-	TRBV7-9	TRBJ2-1	-	CASSEDGYNEQFF
-	TRBV7-2	TRBJ2-5	-	CASSLVVRPRESQYF
-	TRBV27	TRBJ2-3	-	CASSPSPPPAGTDTQYF
-	TRBV28	TRBJ1-1	-	CASSPWTDQMNTEAFF
-	TRBV5-1	TRBJ2-7	TRBD2	CASSLPSSGSYEQYF
few	TRBV7-8	TRBJ1-4	TRBD1	CASSFRSGGYREKLFF
few	TRBV7-9	TRBJ1-4	-	CASSSGAEKLFF
-	TRBV15	TRBJ2-7	TRBD2	CATSRDRVGTSTYEQYF
-	TRBV5-8	TRBJ2-2	-	CASSLGRTNTGELFF
-	TRBV5-1	TRBJ2-4	TRBD2	CASRRTSGSQANIQYF
-	TRBV19	TRBJ2-1	TRBD1	CATALQGLAYNEQFF
-	TRBV5-8	TRBJ2-5	-	CASSLAAGETQYF
-	TRBV19	TRBJ1-2	-	CASSIKGDGYTF
-	TRBV4-3	TRBJ2-2	TRBD1	CASSQDRRTGLNTGELFF
-	TRBV19	TRBJ2-3	TRBD1	CASRDRGTDTQYF
-	TRBV5-6	TRBJ2-1	TRBD1	CASSDDRGRGQFF
-	TRBV4-1	TRBJ1-1	-	CASSQEGGGNTEAFF
-	TRBV27	TRBJ2-3	-	CASVGSSSSNTQYF
few	TRBV28	TRBJ1-2	-	CASSSPYSAHGYTF
-	TRBV6-6	TRBJ2-2	-	CASSHGTGELFF